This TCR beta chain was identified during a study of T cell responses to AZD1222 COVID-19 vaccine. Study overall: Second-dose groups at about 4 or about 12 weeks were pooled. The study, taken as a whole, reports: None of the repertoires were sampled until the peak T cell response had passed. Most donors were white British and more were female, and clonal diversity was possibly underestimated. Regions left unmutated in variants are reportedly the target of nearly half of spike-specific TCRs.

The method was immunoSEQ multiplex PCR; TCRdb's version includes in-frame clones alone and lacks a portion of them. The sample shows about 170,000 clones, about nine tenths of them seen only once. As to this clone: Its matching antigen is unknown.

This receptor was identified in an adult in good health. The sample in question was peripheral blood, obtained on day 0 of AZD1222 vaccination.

CDR3 residues: CASTDGTGLNYGYTF. The CDR3 nucleotides read TGTGCCAGTACCGATGGGACAGGACTAAACTATGGCTACACCTTC. This chain connects TRBV19 to TRBJ1-2; 8 bases are a match to TRBD1. CDR1 LNHDA and CDR2 SQIVND come from the germline V gene (reference sequence). The CDR3 runs 15 residues. J gave up 2 bases and V 7 bases, and 9 bases lay outside the gene matches.